The clone carrying this T cell receptor beta chain occurred a few times. The sample belongs to a study of identical twins. Template switching, a step in the protocol, added a universal primer site, and cDNA carried unique molecular identifiers. MiXCR, applied by TCRdb to the 5' RACE reads, yields one record per CDR3 protein. The sample consists of 200,000 to 300,000 distinct CDR3 sequences, under 12% of them appearing once. Trimming removed 2 bases at V and 8 bases at J, with 12 bases between. CDR3 length equals 13 residues. Germline CDR1 and CDR2: SGHTA and FQGTGA. The clonotype comes from a man in his forties or fifties in good health. The genes are TRBV7-3 and TRBJ2-5; D is uncertain. The source material was memory T cells sorted from blood. Here the CDR3 reads CASSLFGGTTQYF. CDR3 coding DNA: TGTGCCAGCAGCTTATTTGGCGGTACTACCCAGTACTTC.